This paragraph covers one T cell receptor (beta chain) sequence. This entry belongs to a study of technical replicates of blood from a handful of donors. Sequenced by immunoSEQ multiplex PCR; TCRdb stores in-frame clones only, minus some. The sample shows 80,000 or so clones, approximately 80% of them seen only once. The CDR3 loop spans 13 amino acids. Trimming shortened V by 7 bases and J by 0 bases, and 10 bases separated the two germline ends. CDR1 is GTSNPN and CDR2 is SVGIG in the germline V gene (reference sequence). The chain carries TRBV30 and TRBJ2-4, with a tentative D call TRBD1 (5 bases). The material sequenced was PBMCs. This sequence originates from a human donor in good health. Some clones in this sample may be carry-over from other donors' samples. CDR3 nucleotides: TGTGCCTCTGACAGCCTAGCCAAAAACATTCAGTACTTC. Its protein is CASDSLAKNIQYF.